The 24 T cell receptor beta chains given below trace back to one sample, sequenced in a study of OX40 agonist ivuxolimab in advanced cancers. Sequenced by immunoSEQ multiplex PCR; TCRdb stores in-frame clones only, minus some. The sample has 11,000 or so clones, 79% seen once. Sample: CD4+ or CD8+ T cells sorted from blood, taken in a trial of the OX40 agonist ivuxolimab. These receptor sequences come from an adult with an advanced solid tumor such as melanoma, head and neck, liver or kidney cancer.

The genes are TRBV4-3 and TRBJ1-4; no reliable D call. Trimming cost V 0 bases and J 7 bases, with 9 bases left between them. Germline CDR1 and CDR2: LGHNA and YSLEER. The CDR3 spans 14 residues. The CDR3 loop reads CASSQDWGFEKLFF. CDR3 DNA sequence: TGCGCCAGCAGCCAAGATTGGGGTTTTGAAAAACTGTTTTTT.

J is TRBJ1-2 and V is TRBV7-8; a weak D match, TRBD1 (6 bases). The CDR3 is 12 residues long. Trimming cost V 7 bases and J 3 bases, with 9 bases left between them. Germline-derived CDR1 and CDR2 are SGHVS and FQNEAQ. The CDR3: CASTAGDYGYTF. The CDR3 DNA reads as TGTGCCAGCACAGCAGGGGACTATGGCTACACCTTC. Together with reference TRBV7-8 and TRBJ1-2, the CDR3 gives the full variable domain: GAGVSQSPRYKVAKRGQDVALRCDPISGHVSLFWYQQALGQGPEFLTYFQNEAQLDKSGLPSDRFFAERPEGSVSTLKIQRTQQEDSAVYLCASTAGDYGYTFGSGTRLTVV.

The chain has TRBV25-1 and TRBJ2-2, with 8 bases identical to TRBD1. V dropped 2 bases and J dropped 7; count of bases not matched to a gene: 3. The germline V gene has CDR1 MGHDK and CDR2 SYGVNS. This CDR3 has 14 amino acids. Here the CDR3 reads CASSELDRGGELFF. CDR3 sequence (DNA): TGTGCCAGCAGTGAACTCGACAGGGGCGGGGAGCTGTTTTTT.

J is TRBJ1-3 and V is TRBV11-2; D remains unclear. From germline, CDR1 is SGHAT and CDR2 FQNNGV. There are 17 residues in the CDR3. Trimming cost V 4 bases and J 2 bases, with 18 bases left between them. The CDR3, as DNA: TGTGCCAGCAGCTCCCATCCCCTATTTTCAACTGGAAACACCATATATTTT. Translated, it gives CASSSHPLFSTGNTIYF.

Worth noting for this clone: The identical CDR3 is also encoded by other nucleotide sequences in the sample. This sequence joins TRBV9 and TRBJ1-4, with D hard to call. Trimming took off 0 bases at V and 3 bases at J, with 9 bases between the two ends. The CDR3 is 15 residues long. CDR1 and CDR2 (germline): SGDLS, YYNGEE. This CDR3 reads CASSVEEGANEKLFF. CDR3 nucleotides: TGTGCCAGCAGCGTAGAGGAGGGTGCTAATGAAAAACTGTTTTTT. The full variable domain, its missing parts supplied by reference TRBV9 and TRBJ1-4, is DSGVTQTPKHLITATGQRVTLRCSPRSGDLSVYWYQQSLDQGLQFLIQYYNGEERAKGNILERFSAQQFPDLHSELNLSSLELGDSALYFCASSVEEGANEKLFFGSGTQLSVL.

The chain has TRBV11-2 and TRBJ2-7, with D perhaps TRBD1 (6 bases). V gave up 5 bases and J gave up 2 bases, with 19 bases separating them. The CDR3 totals 16 residues. CDR1 SGHAT and CDR2 FQNNGV come from the germline V gene. The DNA of the CDR3 is TGTGCCAGCAGCCCCTACCTACAGGGTATCGCCTACGAGCAGTACTTC. Protein product: CASSPYLQGIAYEQYF.

The chain combines TRBV27 with TRBJ2-3, with 9 bases aligning to TRBD2. Germline V gene sequence: CDR1 MNHEY, CDR2 SMNVEV (reference sequence). After removal of 4 bases from V and 5 bases from J, the junction contained 13 bases not matched to a gene. There are 17 residues in the CDR3. CDR3 sequence (DNA): TGTGCCAGCAGTTCCTTCGTGGTGCAGCGGGGGGTAGATACGCAGTATTTT. Translated, it gives CASSSFVVQRGVDTQYF.

The chain couples TRBV7-6 to TRBJ2-7; D might be TRBD2 (5 bases). Germline-derived CDR1 and CDR2 are SGHVS and FNYEAQ. Trimming took off 4 bases at V and 1 base at J, with 5 bases between the two ends. The CDR3 is 12 residues long. DNA of the CDR3: TGTGCCAGCAGCTGGAGGTCCTACGAGCAGTACTTC. It encodes CASSWRSYEQYF.

V and J are TRBV6-1 and TRBJ1-1; 7 nucleotides align to TRBD1. The length of the CDR3 is 16 residues. CDR1 is MNHNS and CDR2 is SASEGT in the germline V gene. V dropped 4 bases and J dropped 4; count of bases not matched to a gene: 12. CDR3 loop: CASSATTGVKGTEAFF. The DNA of the CDR3 is TGTGCCAGCAGTGCGACAACAGGGGTTAAGGGCACTGAAGCTTTCTTT.

This clone showed up just a few times. The V and J genes are TRBV7-9 and TRBJ1-1; possibly TRBD1 for D (5 bases). The CDR3 loop spans 15 amino acids. V was clipped by 0 bases and J by 4 bases, with 12 bases between them. Germline CDR1 is SEHNR and CDR2 is FQNEAQ (reference sequence). The CDR3 reads CASSLAGNQGTEAFF. The CDR3 nucleotides are TGTGCCAGCAGCTTAGCAGGGAATCAGGGCACTGAAGCTTTCTTT.

CDR3 loop: CASSQAGDRFSPLHF. The CDR3 region has the DNA TGTGCCAGCAGCCAAGCTGGGGACAGGTTTTCACCCCTCCACTTT. The genes are TRBV14 and TRBJ1-6; 8 positions match TRBD1. V lost 1 base, J lost 9 bases, and 5 bases stayed unmatched. The length of the CDR3 is 15 residues. Per germline, CDR1 SGHDN and CDR2 FVKESK.

The V gene is TRBV9, the J gene TRBJ2-7; TRBD2 matches 8 bases. The CDR3 covers 14 residues. Germline V gene sequence: CDR1 SGDLS, CDR2 YYNGEE. Trimming cost V 0 bases and J 5 bases; bases outside gene matches: 4. CDR3 loop: CASSVGGTSDEQYF. The CDR3 region has the DNA TGTGCCAGCAGCGTAGGTGGGACTAGTGACGAGCAGTACTTC.

This chain links TRBV28 with TRBJ2-3; TRBD2 aligns across 12 bases. The CDR3 length is 16 residues. Germline lookup yields CDR1 MDHEN and CDR2 SYDVKM. V gave up 10 bases and J gave up 3 bases; unmatched junction bases: 11. The CDR3: CAIRPLAGGRTDTQYF. The CDR3, as DNA: TGTGCCATCCGCCCACTAGCGGGAGGACGGACAGATACGCAGTATTTT.

The gene calls are TRBV27 and TRBJ1-2; tentative D call: TRBD1 (5 bases). The CDR3 spans 15 residues. Germline lookup yields CDR1 MNHEY and CDR2 SMNVEV (reference sequence). Trimming removed 5 bases at V and 8 bases at J, with 21 bases between. The CDR3 DNA follows: TGTGCCAGCAGTGACCAAGATCGGGCAGGGCAGGGCTACACCTTC. Amino acids: CASSDQDRAGQGYTF.

The gene calls are TRBV4-1 and TRBJ2-7; D is unresolved. The CDR3 contains 12 residues. Looked up from germline, CDR1 is MGHRA and CDR2 is YSYEKL. Trimming shortened V by 5 bases and J by 7 bases, and 12 bases separated the two germline ends. CDR3 protein: CASSAIFTEQYF. CDR3 nucleotides: TGCGCCAGCAGCGCAATCTTTACTGAGCAGTACTTC.

The chain is built from TRBV15 and TRBJ1-1, with D perhaps matching TRBD1 (5 bases). CDR1 and CDR2 (germline): LNHNV, YYDKDF (reference sequence). The CDR3 runs to 14 residues. The germline V and J ends were trimmed by 3 bases and 1 base, with 9 bases remaining between them. In nucleotides, the CDR3 is TGTGCCACCAGCAGTATAACAGGGAACACTGAAGCTTTCTTT. Its translation is CATSSITGNTEAFF.

As DNA, the CDR3 is TGTGCCAGCAGCTTTTCGACAGGACTCGCGAACACCGGGGAGCTGTTTTTT. Amino acids: CASSFSTGLANTGELFF. The V call is TRBV7-9, the J call TRBJ2-2; TRBD1 is a possible D gene (6 bases). CDR1 and CDR2 (germline): SEHNR, FQNEAQ (reference sequence). Trimming cost V 3 bases and J 0 bases, with 14 bases left between them. The CDR3 contains 17 residues.

V gene TRBV28 combines with J gene TRBJ2-1; D is unclear. The germline V gene encodes CDR1 MDHEN and CDR2 SYDVKM. The CDR3 has 15 residues. The V and J ends lost 5 bases and 0 bases respectively, with 11 bases between them. CDR3 DNA: TGTGCCAGCAGTCCCTCGAGACACTCCTACAATGAGCAGTTCTTC. Amino acids: CASSPSRHSYNEQFF. Variable domain in full (rest from reference TRBV28 and TRBJ2-1): DVKVTQSSRYLVKRTGEKVFLECVQDMDHENMFWYRQDPGLGLRLIYFSYDVKMKEKGDIPEGYSVSREKKERFSLILESASTNQTSMYLCASSPSRHSYNEQFFGPGTRLTVL.

The sample holds a few counts of this clone. J is TRBJ1-1 and V is TRBV6-5; D is possibly TRBD1 (5 bases). Trimming took 7 bases from V and 6 from J, leaving 9 bases between them. Germline V CDR1 and CDR2: MNHEY, SVGAGI. The CDR3 is 11 amino acids. The CDR3 DNA is TGTGCCAGCACCGAGGGGTCTGAAGCTTTCTTT. It specifies CASTEGSEAFF.

The V gene is TRBV7-3, the J gene TRBJ2-3, with 10 bases fitting TRBD2. The ends lost 5 bases at V and 5 bases at J; junction bases unmatched: 4. The CDR3 spans 14 residues. The germline V gene encodes CDR1 SGHTA and CDR2 FQGTGA. CDR3 amino acids: CASSLAGAQDTQYF. The CDR3 DNA is TGTGCCAGCAGCCTAGCGGGGGCCCAAGATACGCAGTATTTT.

The sample holds a few counts of this clone. This chain joins TRBV6-5 and TRBJ2-7; 14 bases align to TRBD2. The CDR3 contains 14 residues. Unmatched junction bases numbered 4, after V lost 6 bases and J lost 6 bases. Germline lookup yields CDR1 MNHEY and CDR2 SVGAGI. The CDR3 DNA is TGTGCCAGCAGGGTCGGACTAGCGGGGGGCGAGCAGTACTTC. Translation gives CASRVGLAGGEQYF.

The chain links TRBV9 to TRBJ2-1; 10 bases line up with TRBD2. V lost 3 bases, J lost 0 bases, and 3 bases stayed unmatched. This CDR3 contains 16 residues. Germline V gene data show CDR1 as SGDLS and CDR2 as YYNGEE. The CDR3 DNA reads as TGTGCCAGCAGCGGACTAGCGGGCCACTCCTACAATGAGCAGTTCTTC. It specifies CASSGLAGHSYNEQFF.

The CDR3 spells CASSQASSGANVLTF. CDR3 coding DNA: TGCGCCAGCAGCCAGGCGAGCTCTGGGGCCAACGTCCTGACTTTC. The chain has TRBV4-1 and TRBJ2-6; D gene unclear. The V gene lost 3 bases and the J gene lost 0 bases, with 6 bases spanning the gap. Germline V gene sequence: CDR1 MGHRA, CDR2 YSYEKL. The CDR3 sequence is 15 residues long.

This clone was picked up a small number of times. J is TRBJ1-1 and V is TRBV4-3; D unclear. Germline-derived CDR1 and CDR2 are LGHNA and YSLEER. The V end lost 3 bases, the J end lost 0 bases, and 8 bases lay between the germline ends. The CDR3 has 14 residues. CDR3 coding DNA: TGCGCCAGCAGCCAGGATATTATGAACACTGAAGCTTTCTTT. Translation gives CASSQDIMNTEAFF.